One sample yielded the 10 T cell receptor beta chains listed below, sequenced in a study of blood T cell repertoires in COVID-19. Profiled with immunoSEQ multiplex PCR; TCRdb holds only in-frame clones, not every one. Counted here are some 42,000 clones, more than 80% occurring once; the ten biggest clones make up 9%. Sequencing was performed on peripheral blood. Source of these receptors: a man under 40 with active or convalescent COVID-19.

V and J are TRBV7-3 and TRBJ2-1, with D perhaps matching TRBD1 (6 bases). CDR3 length equals 14 residues. The germline V gene encodes CDR1 SGHTA and CDR2 FQGTGA. V dropped 2 bases and J dropped 8 bases, with 13 bases sitting between them. This CDR3 reads CASSLSLQGHEQFF. DNA for the CDR3: TGTGCCAGCAGCTTATCCTTACAGGGCCATGAGCAGTTCTTC.

The chain couples TRBV7-9 to TRBJ1-5; weak D call: TRBD1 (5 bases). This CDR3 is 13 amino acids long. The V and J ends lost 0 bases and 5 bases respectively, with 5 bases between them. The germline gives CDR1 SEHNR, CDR2 FQNEAQ (reference sequence). The CDR3 region is CASSLAGDQPQHF. As DNA, the CDR3 is TGTGCCAGCAGCTTAGCAGGGGATCAGCCCCAGCATTTT.

The chain recombines TRBV4-3 with TRBJ2-1; 10 nucleotides align to TRBD2. CDR1 LGHNA and CDR2 YSLEER come from the germline V gene. J lost 0 bases, V lost 0 bases, and 5 bases had no gene match. This CDR3 comprises 18 residues. CDR3 coding DNA: TGCGCCAGCAGCCAAGATGGTGTAGCGGGAGGCTCCTACAATGAGCAGTTCTTC. Its protein is CASSQDGVAGGSYNEQFF.

This chain links TRBV7-3 with TRBJ1-1; D is ambiguous. Trimming cost V 5 bases and J 6 bases, with 13 bases left between them. Germline CDR1 is SGHTA and CDR2 is FQGTGA. CDR3 length: 13 amino acids. This CDR3 reads CASSKRALSEAFF. CDR3 sequence (DNA): TGTGCCAGCAGCAAGAGGGCTTTATCTGAAGCTTTCTTT.

The chain has TRBV20-1 and TRBJ1-2; the D gene is possibly TRBD1 (5 bases). This CDR3 is built from 11 residues. From germline, CDR1 is DFQATT and CDR2 SNEGSKA (reference sequence). Trimming stripped 5 bases from V and 4 bases from J, with 8 bases between. As DNA, the CDR3 is TGCAGTGCTCAGCAGGGCTATGGCTACACCTTC. The encoded protein is CSAQQGYGYTF.

The chain has TRBV7-2 and TRBJ2-5; 8 bases agree with TRBD2. Germline V gene lookup returns CDR1 SGHTA and CDR2 FQGNSA. The junction had 13 bases not matched to a gene; V was cut back by 2 bases and J by 8 bases. This CDR3 is 16 amino acids long. CDR3 nucleotide sequence: TGTGCCAGCAGCTTACGGGATGGGGGACTAGGGGGAACCCAGTACTTC. It is translated as CASSLRDGGLGGTQYF.

The chain combines TRBV19 with TRBJ1-1; 8 bases are shared with TRBD1. Germline V gives CDR1 LNHDA, CDR2 SQIVND (reference sequence). V trimming: 6 bases; J trimming: 7 bases; junction bases outside the gene matches: 4. This CDR3 has 12 amino acids. For the CDR3, the DNA is TGTGCCAGTAGGGACAGGGCCAATGAAGCTTTCTTT. Its protein is CASRDRANEAFF.

The chain recombines TRBV27 with TRBJ1-3; possibly TRBD1 for D (5 bases). Trimming took off 10 bases at V and 0 bases at J, with 10 bases between the two ends. Per germline, CDR1 MNHEY and CDR2 SMNVEV (reference sequence). The CDR3 consists of 13 residues. The CDR3 DNA follows: TGTGCCACCCGGGGGAGCTCTGGAAACACCATATATTTT. Its translation: CATRGSSGNTIYF.

This clone has only a few counts. V gene TRBV5-1 combines with J gene TRBJ2-5, with D unclear. Trimming left V 1 base short and J 1 base short, with 8 bases between. This CDR3 is 14 amino acids long. Per germline, CDR1 SGHRS and CDR2 YFSETQ. The CDR3, as DNA: TGCGCCAGCAGCTTGTTACAGACCCAAGAGACCCAGTACTTC. Translating gives CASSLLQTQETQYF.

The chain carries TRBV24-1 and TRBJ2-6, with 8 bases fitting TRBD1. The CDR3 sequence is 19 residues long. The ends lost 2 bases at V and 2 bases at J; junction bases unmatched: 10. Germline CDR1 reads KGHDR; CDR2 reads SFDVKD. CDR3 amino acids: CATSDSTGDLPTGANVLTF. DNA for the CDR3: TGTGCCACCAGTGATTCGACAGGGGACCTCCCGACTGGGGCCAACGTCCTGACTTTC.